A single sample is the source of the 23 T cell receptor beta chains below, sequenced in a study of chemoradiotherapy in HPV16-positive cancers (dated by TCRdb to between 2022 and 2023). Library method: the immunoSEQ multiplex PCR assay. The table was pulled from immuneACCESS by TCRdb, which kept in-frame rearrangements only. Such tables lose some clones; where checked, under half of the loss comes from unresolved V genes, and the rest has no known cause. The sample has around 19,000 clones on record, 90% of them singletons. About 14% of the sample belongs to the ten largest clones. The specimen was blood, collected from a patient who underwent chemoradiotherapy. Receptors were obtained from a human donor with HPV-associated anogenital cancer.

This chain connects TRBV4-3 to TRBJ2-3, with D possibly being TRBD1 (6 bases). This CDR3 is 16 amino acids long. V gave up 0 bases and J gave up 2 bases, with 12 bases separating them. CDR1 is LGHNA, CDR2 YSLEER, per germline. CDR3 sequence: CASSQDRGGHTDTQYF. CDR3 DNA: TGCGCCAGCAGCCAAGACAGGGGCGGCCACACAGATACGCAGTATTTT.

The gene calls are TRBV19 and TRBJ1-5, with 7 bases that match TRBD1. Germline values: CDR1 LNHDA, CDR2 SQIVND (reference sequence). This CDR3 comprises 15 residues. V lost 5 bases, J lost 2 bases, and 6 bases stayed unmatched. CDR3 coding DNA: TGTGCCAGTAGTTTCTACGGACAGGGCAATCAGCCCCAGCATTTT. Amino acids: CASSFYGQGNQPQHF.

This chain uses TRBV4-3 with TRBJ2-1; D uncertain. Germline V gives CDR1 LGHNA, CDR2 YSLEER. This CDR3 spans 14 amino acids. V was shortened by 0 bases and J by 6 bases, with 9 bases between the two germline ends. In DNA form, the CDR3 reads TGCGCCAGCAGCCAAGAATCCTGGGGCAATGAGCAGTTCTTC. Translating gives CASSQESWGNEQFF.

The chain uses TRBV6-1 and TRBJ2-7; no definite D call. This CDR3 spans 17 amino acids. Trimming shortened V by 0 bases and J by 0 bases, and 15 bases separated the two germline ends. Germline loops: CDR1 MNHNS, CDR2 SASEGT. For the CDR3, the DNA is TGTGCCAGCAGTGAAGCGCTAAGGCAAGGCCTCTCCTACGAGCAGTACTTC. Protein product: CASSEALRQGLSYEQYF.

The chain employs TRBV9 and TRBJ1-1; D uncertain. The V and J ends lost 0 bases and 1 base respectively, with 4 bases between them. The CDR3 extends over 13 amino acids. CDR1 is SGDLS, CDR2 YYNGEE, per germline. The CDR3 nucleotides read TGTGCCAGCAGCGTAGACCAGAACACTGAAGCTTTCTTT. It specifies CASSVDQNTEAFF.

V gene TRBV19 combines with J gene TRBJ2-6; 7 bases align to TRBD1. The germline gives CDR1 LNHDA, CDR2 SQIVND (reference sequence). CDR3 length: 17 residues. V gave up 5 bases and J gave up 2 bases; unmatched junction bases: 9. DNA for the CDR3: TGTGCCAGTAGTTCGAGGCAGGGGGATGCTGGGGCCAACGTCCTGACTTTC. The encoded protein is CASSSRQGDAGANVLTF.

The gene calls are TRBV6-4 and TRBJ2-3; TRBD2 is a possible D gene (5 bases). The CDR3 consists of 15 residues. Per the germline V gene, CDR1 is MRHNA and CDR2 is SNTAGT. V lost 4 bases and J lost 0, with 11 bases in between. The CDR3 is CASSAFAGSTDTQYF. The DNA of the CDR3 is TGTGCCAGCAGTGCGTTCGCGGGTAGCACAGATACGCAGTATTTT.

This chain uses TRBV30 with TRBJ1-3; D is perhaps TRBD1 (5 bases). Germline CDR1 GTSNPN, CDR2 SVGIG (reference sequence). The CDR3 loop spans 16 amino acids. The germline V and J ends were trimmed by 3 bases and 2 bases, with 17 bases remaining between them. The CDR3 protein is CAWRRAGRKAGNTIYF. The CDR3 nucleotides read TGTGCCTGGAGAAGAGCAGGGAGGAAAGCTGGAAACACCATATATTTT.

The J gene is TRBJ1-4, the V gene TRBV13, with TRBD1 matching over 8 bases. Germline loops: CDR1 PRHDT, CDR2 FYEKMQ (reference sequence). J gave up 12 bases and V 4 bases, and 4 bases lay outside the gene matches. The CDR3 loop spans 12 amino acids. The CDR3 is CASSSNRGELFF. CDR3 DNA: TGTGCCAGCAGCTCTAACAGGGGGGAACTGTTTTTT.

This clone was detected only a few times. CDR3 DNA: TGTGCCAGCGACGTGGCCGGGGAGCTGTTTTTT. It codes for CASDVAGELFF. The gene calls are TRBV2 and TRBJ2-2; D is unresolved. Trimming took off 8 bases at V and 6 bases at J, with 7 bases between the two ends. Germline V gene lookup returns CDR1 SNHLY and CDR2 FYNNEI. This CDR3 spans 11 amino acids. Based on the CDR3 plus reference TRBV2 and TRBJ2-2, the full variable domain is EPEVTQTPSHQVTQMGQEVILRCVPISNHLYFYWYRQILGQKVEFLVSFYNNEISEKSEIFDDQFSVERPDGSNFTLKIRSTKLEDSAMYFCASDVAGELFFGEGSRLTVL.

The V and J genes are TRBV5-1 and TRBJ1-2; D is perhaps TRBD1 (6 bases). The CDR3 consists of 15 residues. With 4 bases removed from V and 5 bases from J, the gap between germline ends came to 18 bases. The germline V gene encodes CDR1 SGHRS and CDR2 YFSETQ. The CDR3 loop reads CASSPEGGVVYGYTF. DNA of the CDR3: TGCGCCAGCAGCCCTGAGGGGGGGGTCGTTTATGGCTACACCTTC.

The chain joins TRBV29-1 to TRBJ1-1; 7 bases are shared with TRBD1. Germline V gene lookup returns CDR1 SQVTM and CDR2 ANQGSEA. V was clipped by 0 bases and J by 4 bases; unmatched bases: 2. This CDR3 contains 13 residues. Here the CDR3 reads CSVEEAGGTEAFF. The CDR3 DNA is TGCAGCGTTGAAGAGGCAGGGGGCACTGAAGCTTTCTTT.

This chain joins TRBV5-4 and TRBJ1-1; D perhaps matches TRBD1 (5 bases). The CDR3 totals 14 residues. Germline V gene sequence: CDR1 SGHNT, CDR2 YYREEE (reference sequence). The V and J ends lost 1 base and 3 bases respectively, with 10 bases between them. CDR3 nucleotides: TGTGCCAGCAGCTTGTTTGGAGGGGACACTGAAGCTTTCTTT. It yields the protein CASSLFGGDTEAFF.

The chain employs TRBV15 and TRBJ1-2; 7 nucleotides line up with TRBD1. J was trimmed by 6 bases and V by 3 bases; bases with no gene match: 4. The CDR3 sequence is 13 residues long. Germline V gene lookup returns CDR1 LNHNV and CDR2 YYDKDF (reference sequence). In DNA, the CDR3 is TGTGCCACCAGCAGGGGACAGCTCGATGGCTACACCTTC. Its translation is CATSRGQLDGYTF. Together with reference TRBV15 and TRBJ1-2, the CDR3 gives the full variable domain: DAMVIQNPRYQVTQFGKPVTLSCSQTLNHNVMYWYQQKSSQAPKLLFHYYDKDFNNEADTPDNFQSRRPNTSFCFLDIRSPGLGDTAMYLCATSRGQLDGYTFGSGTRLTVV.

The chain combines TRBV27 with TRBJ1-4; no reliable D call. There are 14 residues in the CDR3. V was pared by 2 bases and J by 2 bases, with 6 bases between. Germline V gene lookup returns CDR1 MNHEY and CDR2 SMNVEV (reference sequence). The CDR3 spells CASSLVGTNEKLFF. The CDR3 DNA follows: TGTGCCAGCAGTTTAGTGGGGACTAATGAAAAACTGTTTTTT.

In this sample, this clone turned up once. The chain links TRBV7-6 to TRBJ2-5; D might be TRBD2 (7 bases). The V and J ends lost 1 base and 4 bases respectively, with 19 bases between them. The CDR3 sequence is 17 residues long. Germline V gives CDR1 SGHVS, CDR2 FNYEAQ. CDR3 sequence (DNA): TGTGCCAGCAGCTTAGTTTCCGGGGGGCCTCGCGGAGAGACCCAGTACTTC. Translated, it gives CASSLVSGGPRGETQYF.

V usage is TRBV18 and J usage is TRBJ2-4; 15 nucleotides line up with TRBD2. V trimming: 3 bases; J trimming: 8 bases; junction bases outside the gene matches: 2. Germline V CDR1 and CDR2: KGHSH, LQKENI. The CDR3 contains 15 residues. CDR3 sequence: CASSPGLAGGYIQYF. The CDR3 DNA sequence: TGTGCCAGCTCACCCGGACTAGCGGGGGGGTACATTCAGTACTTC.

The V and J genes are TRBV13 and TRBJ2-3; 9 positions match TRBD1. Germline CDR1 is PRHDT and CDR2 is FYEKMQ (reference sequence). The CDR3 extends over 16 amino acids. Losses at the gene ends were 5 bases for V and 2 bases for J; bases not matched to a gene: 8. The CDR3 here is CASSPPTGGITDTQYF. The CDR3 nucleotides read TGTGCCAGCAGCCCGCCGACAGGGGGTATCACAGATACGCAGTATTTT.

This sequence joins TRBV21-1 and TRBJ1-3; the table's D gene call, TRBD1, was not cross checked with the DNA. TRBV21-1 is assigned pseudogene status. The CDR3 runs to 19 residues. This CDR3 is CASSTEYCGDTISGNTIYF. The CDR3 DNA is TGTGCCAGCAGCACAGAATATTGTGGGGACACGATCTCTGGAAACACCATATATTTT.

The chain links TRBV27 to TRBJ2-2; the D is unclear. This CDR3 has 14 residues. V was pared by 0 bases and J by 5 bases, with 7 bases between. The germline V gene encodes CDR1 MNHEY and CDR2 SMNVEV (reference sequence). The CDR3 sequence is CASSLSIETGELFF. The CDR3 nucleotides are TGTGCCAGCAGTTTATCGATTGAGACCGGGGAGCTGTTTTTT.

This chain uses TRBV4-1 with TRBJ2-3; 8 bases are a match to TRBD2. Germline lookup yields CDR1 MGHRA and CDR2 YSYEKL. CDR3 length equals 18 residues. Trimming took 0 bases from V and 2 from J; bases not matched to a gene: 10. For the CDR3, the DNA is TGCGCCAGCAGCCAAGATTTTCGGCGGGGGGCTGTCACAGATACGCAGTATTTT. It translates to CASSQDFRRGAVTDTQYF.

This clone has only one observation. For the CDR3, the DNA is TGTGCCAGCTGGGAGACAGGGGCTAATTCACCCCTCCACTTT. It encodes CASWETGANSPLHF. The V and J genes are TRBV6-1 and TRBJ1-6; 8 bases agree with TRBD1. The germline CDR1 and CDR2 sequences are MNHNS and SASEGT. The V gene end was trimmed by 8 bases and the J gene end by 6 bases; junction bases not matched to a gene: 6. The CDR3 is 14 residues long.

J is TRBJ2-1 and V is TRBV10-3; 9 nucleotides align to TRBD2. The trim removed 3 bases at V and 8 bases at J, leaving 17 bases unmatched. The V gene's germline CDR1 is ENHRY and CDR2 SYGVKD. The CDR3 consists of 18 residues. CDR3 in DNA: TGTGCCATCAGTGAAACTTGGACTAGCGCCAACTACGGGGATGAGCAGTTCTTC. It encodes CAISETWTSANYGDEQFF.